These T cell receptor beta chains were read from a single sample in a study of blood T cell repertoires in COVID-19. Generated by immunoSEQ multiplex PCR, the TCRdb table keeps only in-frame clones and is missing some. Altogether a few hundred thousand clones are present, over 70% being singletons, with the ten largest covering 7.2%. Sequenced material: peripheral blood. The receptors here all came from a woman in her 70s with acute or convalescent COVID-19. Both conserved end residues are part of each CDR3. Part of the rows lack a size; the others show once, few, many or a class for expanded clones.

clone size | V gene | CDR3 length | CDR3 protein
once | TRBV5-1 | 12 | CASYDRGPEQYF
NA | TRBV7-9 | 17 | CASSFGGTGSREEKLFF
NA | TRBV25-1 | 17 | CASSELGTGGYNSPLHF
NA | TRBV5-1 | 19 | CASSLGGASGGPLQETQYF
NA | TRBV13 | 14 | CASSPGGGNTEAFF
NA | TRBV4-3 | 17 | CASSPESSGGYRREQFF
NA | TRBV9 | 15 | CASSLREGSRETQYF
NA | TRBV28 | 17 | CASSLIPQGGGNTEAFF
NA | TRBV14 | 17 | CASSRQSRTGKSGELFF
NA | TRBV6-5 | 13 | CASKDRGHGELFF
NA | TRBV19 | 15 | CASSLSRDRHNEQFF
NA | TRBV2 | 14 | CASSERKSGETQYF